This entry concerns a single T cell receptor (beta chain). There are 15 residues in the CDR3. In germline, CDR1 is LGHNA, CDR2 YNFKEQ. Deletions cut 1 base from V and 4 bases from J, with 12 bases between. The data are from a study of OX40 agonist ivuxolimab in advanced cancers. In the study overall: Antecedent anti-PD-1, anti-PD-L1 or anti-CTLA-4 therapy was permissible, with roughly 36% having received some.

The assay was immunoSEQ multiplex PCR, and TCRdb's table has in-frame clones only and misses some. This table holds under 90,000 clones, roughly 90% found once. This chain connects TRBV4-2 to TRBJ2-3; perhaps TRBD1 as D (6 bases). Specimen: CD4+ or CD8+ T cells sorted from blood, collected in a trial of the OX40 agonist ivuxolimab. This TCR came from an adult with an advanced solid tumor such as melanoma, head and neck, liver or kidney cancer. The CDR3 DNA sequence: TGTGCCAGCAGCCAAGGACAGGATTTTGCAGATACGCAGTATTTT. Encoded protein: CASSQGQDFADTQYF.